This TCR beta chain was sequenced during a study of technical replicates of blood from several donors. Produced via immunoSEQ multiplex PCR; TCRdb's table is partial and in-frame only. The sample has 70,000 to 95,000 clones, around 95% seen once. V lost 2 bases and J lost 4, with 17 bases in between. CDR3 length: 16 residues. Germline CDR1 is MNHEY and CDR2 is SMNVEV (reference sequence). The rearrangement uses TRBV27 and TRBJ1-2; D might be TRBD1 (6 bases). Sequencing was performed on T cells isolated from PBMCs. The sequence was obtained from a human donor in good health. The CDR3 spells CASSLRGGSLFYGYTF. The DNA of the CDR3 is TGTGCCAGCAGTTTAAGGGGGGGTTCTTTATTCTATGGCTACACCTTC.